This TCR beta chain was documented in a study of OX40 agonist ivuxolimab in advanced cancers. V dropped 7 bases and J dropped 5; count of bases not matched to a gene: 4. The CDR3 consists of 13 residues. Germline V CDR1 and CDR2: PRHDT, FYEKMQ (reference sequence). Clones were read by immunoSEQ multiplex PCR, and TCRdb kept only the in-frame ones, dropping some. The sample has about 27,000 clones, more than 70% seen once; the top ten hold around a fifth. This clone was seen once. This receptor was taken from an adult with an advanced solid tumor such as melanoma, head and neck, liver or kidney cancer. The V gene is TRBV13, the J gene TRBJ2-1, with 8 bases aligning to TRBD2. Specimen: CD4+ or CD8+ T cells sorted from blood, collected in a trial of the OX40 agonist ivuxolimab. The CDR3 here is CASTLTSDNEQFF. The CDR3 DNA follows: TGTGCCAGCACCCTGACTAGCGACAATGAGCAGTTCTTC.